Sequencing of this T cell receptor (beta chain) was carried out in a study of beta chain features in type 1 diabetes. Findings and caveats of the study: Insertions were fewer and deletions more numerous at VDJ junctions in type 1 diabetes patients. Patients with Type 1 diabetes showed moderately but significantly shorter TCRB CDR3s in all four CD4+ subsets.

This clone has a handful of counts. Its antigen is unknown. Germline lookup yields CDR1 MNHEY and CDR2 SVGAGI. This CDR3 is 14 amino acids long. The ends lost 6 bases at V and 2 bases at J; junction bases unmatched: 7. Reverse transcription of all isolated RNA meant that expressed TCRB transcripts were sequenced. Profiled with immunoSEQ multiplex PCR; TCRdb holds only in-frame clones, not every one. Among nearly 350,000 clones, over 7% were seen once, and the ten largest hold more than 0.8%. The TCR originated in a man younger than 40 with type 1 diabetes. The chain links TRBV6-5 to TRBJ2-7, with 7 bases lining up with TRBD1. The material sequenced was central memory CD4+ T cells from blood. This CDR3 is CASREPTGTYEQYF. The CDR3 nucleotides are TGTGCCAGCAGGGAGCCGACAGGGACCTACGAGCAGTACTTC.